This T cell receptor (beta chain) emerged from a study of blood T cell repertoires in COVID-19. TCRdb's table, derived via immunoSEQ multiplex PCR, lists solely in-frame clones and lacks some. The sample includes about 440,000 clones, about 85% of them seen just once. Clinical history reported by participants formed the basis on which cohorts were assigned. The CDR3 runs 14 residues. In germline, CDR1 is KGHSH, CDR2 LQKENI. V lost 6 bases, J lost 6 bases, and 10 bases stayed unmatched. The sequencing input was PBMCs or T cells enriched from blood (not recorded which). The source of this sequence is a woman under 30 with acute COVID-19. V is TRBV18 and J is TRBJ1-1, with 7 nucleotides matching TRBD1. The CDR3 bases are TGTGCCAGCTCCGTTTCGGACAGGCCCCCTGAAGCTTTCTTT. Translated: CASSVSDRPPEAFF.